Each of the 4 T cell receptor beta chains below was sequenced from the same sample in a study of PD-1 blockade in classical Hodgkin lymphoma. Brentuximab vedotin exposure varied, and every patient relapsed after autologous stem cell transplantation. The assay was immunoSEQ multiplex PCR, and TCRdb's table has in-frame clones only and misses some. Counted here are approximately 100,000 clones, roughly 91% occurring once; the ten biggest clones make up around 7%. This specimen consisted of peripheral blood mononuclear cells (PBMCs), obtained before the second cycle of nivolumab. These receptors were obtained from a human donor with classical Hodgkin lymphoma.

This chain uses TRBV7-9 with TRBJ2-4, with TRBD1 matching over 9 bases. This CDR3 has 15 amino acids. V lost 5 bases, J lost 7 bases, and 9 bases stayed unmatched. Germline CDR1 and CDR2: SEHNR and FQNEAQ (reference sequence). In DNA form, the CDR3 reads TGTGCCAGCAGCCTTGGGACAGGGTCGAGTAACATTCAGTACTTC. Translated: CASSLGTGSSNIQYF.

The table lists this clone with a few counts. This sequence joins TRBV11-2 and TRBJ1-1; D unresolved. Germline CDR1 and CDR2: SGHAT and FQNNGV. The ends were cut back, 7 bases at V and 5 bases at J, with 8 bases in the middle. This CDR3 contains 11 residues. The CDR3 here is CASTEGTEAFF. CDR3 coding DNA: TGTGCCAGCACCGAGGGAACTGAAGCTTTCTTT.

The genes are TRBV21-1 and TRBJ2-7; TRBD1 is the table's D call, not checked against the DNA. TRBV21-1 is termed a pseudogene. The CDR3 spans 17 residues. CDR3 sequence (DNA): TGTGCCAGCAGTGGGGGACAGTACCTCCGAGACTCCTACGAGCAGTACTTC. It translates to CASSGGQYLRDSYEQYF.

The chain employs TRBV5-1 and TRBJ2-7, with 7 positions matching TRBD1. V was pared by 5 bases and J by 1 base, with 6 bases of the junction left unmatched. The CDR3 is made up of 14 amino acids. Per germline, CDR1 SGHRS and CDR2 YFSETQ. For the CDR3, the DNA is TGCGCCAGCAGTTTTAGGGACAGATCCTACGAGCAGTACTTC. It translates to CASSFRDRSYEQYF. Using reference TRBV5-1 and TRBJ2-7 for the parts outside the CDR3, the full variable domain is KAGVTQTPRYLIKTRGQQVTLSCSPISGHRSVSWYQQTPGQGLQFLFEYFSETQRNKGNFPGRFSGRQFSNSRSEMNVSTLELGDSALYLCASSFRDRSYEQYFGPGTRLTVT.